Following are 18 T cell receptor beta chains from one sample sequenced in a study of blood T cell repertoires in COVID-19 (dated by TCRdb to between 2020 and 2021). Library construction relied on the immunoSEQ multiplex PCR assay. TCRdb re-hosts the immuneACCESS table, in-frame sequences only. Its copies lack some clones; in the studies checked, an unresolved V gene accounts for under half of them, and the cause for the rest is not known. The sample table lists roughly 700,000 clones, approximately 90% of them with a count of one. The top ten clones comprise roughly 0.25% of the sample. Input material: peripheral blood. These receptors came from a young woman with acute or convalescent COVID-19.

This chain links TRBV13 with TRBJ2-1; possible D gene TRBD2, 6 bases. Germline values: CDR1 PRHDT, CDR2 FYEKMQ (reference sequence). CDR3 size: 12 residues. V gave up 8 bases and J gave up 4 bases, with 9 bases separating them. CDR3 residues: CASAGRYNEQFF. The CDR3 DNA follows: TGTGCCAGCGCAGGGAGGTACAATGAGCAGTTCTTC. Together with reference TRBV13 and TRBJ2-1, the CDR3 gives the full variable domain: AAGVIQSPRHLIKEKRETATLKCYPIPRHDTVYWYQQGPGQDPQFLISFYEKMQSDKGSIPDRFSAQQFSDYHSELNMSSLELGDSALYFCASAGRYNEQFFGPGTRLTVL.

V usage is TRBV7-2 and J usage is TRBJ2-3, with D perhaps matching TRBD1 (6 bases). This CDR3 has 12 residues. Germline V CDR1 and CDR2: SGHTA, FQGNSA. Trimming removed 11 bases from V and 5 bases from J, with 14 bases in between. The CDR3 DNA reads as TGTGCCTCTACAGGGTTCGAAGATACGCAGTATTTT. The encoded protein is CASTGFEDTQYF.

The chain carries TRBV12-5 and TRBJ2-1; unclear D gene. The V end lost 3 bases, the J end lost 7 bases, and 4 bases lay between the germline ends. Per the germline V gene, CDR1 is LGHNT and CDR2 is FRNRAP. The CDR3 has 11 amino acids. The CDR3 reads CASGFINEQFF. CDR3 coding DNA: TGTGCTAGTGGTTTTATTAATGAGCAGTTCTTC.

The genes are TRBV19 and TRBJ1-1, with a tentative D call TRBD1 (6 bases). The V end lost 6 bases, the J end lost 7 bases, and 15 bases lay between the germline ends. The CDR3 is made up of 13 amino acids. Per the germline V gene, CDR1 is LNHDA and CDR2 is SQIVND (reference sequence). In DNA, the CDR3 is TGTGCCAGTAGCTTTGATCAGGGGATTGAAGCTTTCTTT. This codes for CASSFDQGIEAFF.

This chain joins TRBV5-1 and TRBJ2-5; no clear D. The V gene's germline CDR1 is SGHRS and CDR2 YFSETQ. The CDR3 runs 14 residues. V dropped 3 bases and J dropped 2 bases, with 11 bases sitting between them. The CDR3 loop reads CASSSLESQETQYF. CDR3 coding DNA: TGCGCCAGCAGCTCCCTGGAGAGTCAAGAGACCCAGTACTTC.

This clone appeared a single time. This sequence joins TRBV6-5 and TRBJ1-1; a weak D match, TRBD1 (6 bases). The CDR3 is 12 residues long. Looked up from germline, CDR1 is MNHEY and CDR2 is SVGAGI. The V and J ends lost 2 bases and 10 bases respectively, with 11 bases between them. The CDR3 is CASSYGGATAFF. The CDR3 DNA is TGTGCCAGCAGTTACGGGGGGGCCACAGCTTTCTTT.

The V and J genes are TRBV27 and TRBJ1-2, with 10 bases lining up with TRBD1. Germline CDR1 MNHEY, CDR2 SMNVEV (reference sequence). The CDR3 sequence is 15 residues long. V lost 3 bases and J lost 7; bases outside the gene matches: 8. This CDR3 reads CASSFLGTGAGGYTF. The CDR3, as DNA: TGTGCCAGCAGTTTTCTGGGGACAGGGGCTGGTGGCTACACCTTC.

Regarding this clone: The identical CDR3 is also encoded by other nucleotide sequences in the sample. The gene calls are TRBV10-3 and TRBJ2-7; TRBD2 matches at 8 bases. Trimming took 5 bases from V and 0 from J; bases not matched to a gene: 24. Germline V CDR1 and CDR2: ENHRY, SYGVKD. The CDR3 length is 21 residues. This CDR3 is CAISPRGGAGGPGLSSYEQYF. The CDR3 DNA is TGTGCCATCAGTCCCCGGGGGGGGGCGGGGGGCCCCGGACTAAGCTCCTACGAGCAGTACTTC.

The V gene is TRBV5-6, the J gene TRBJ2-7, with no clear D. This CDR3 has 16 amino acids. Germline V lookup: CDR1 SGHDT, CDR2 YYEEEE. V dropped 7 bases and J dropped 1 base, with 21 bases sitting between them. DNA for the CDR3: TGTGCCAGCGCCCTTTCCCCATTGCCACAGTCCTACGAGCAGTACTTC. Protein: CASALSPLPQSYEQYF. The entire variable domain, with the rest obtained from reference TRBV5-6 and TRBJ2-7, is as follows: DAGVTQSPTHLIKTRGQQVTLRCSPKSGHDTVSWYQQALGQGPQFIFQYYEEEERQRGNFPDRFSGHQFPNYSSELNVNALLLGDSALYLCASALSPLPQSYEQYFGPGTRLTVT.

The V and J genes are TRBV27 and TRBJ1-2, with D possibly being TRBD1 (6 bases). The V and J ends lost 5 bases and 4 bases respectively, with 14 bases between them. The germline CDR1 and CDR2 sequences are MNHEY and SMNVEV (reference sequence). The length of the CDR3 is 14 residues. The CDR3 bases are TGTGCCAGCAGTAGGCCCGGGACAATCTATGGCTACACCTTC. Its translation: CASSRPGTIYGYTF.

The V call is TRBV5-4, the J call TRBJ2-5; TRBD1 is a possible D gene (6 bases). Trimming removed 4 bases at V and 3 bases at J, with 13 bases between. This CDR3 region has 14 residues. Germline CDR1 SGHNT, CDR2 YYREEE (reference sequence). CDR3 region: CASSPPQGKETQYF. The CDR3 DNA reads TGTGCCAGCAGCCCGCCACAGGGAAAAGAGACCCAGTACTTC.

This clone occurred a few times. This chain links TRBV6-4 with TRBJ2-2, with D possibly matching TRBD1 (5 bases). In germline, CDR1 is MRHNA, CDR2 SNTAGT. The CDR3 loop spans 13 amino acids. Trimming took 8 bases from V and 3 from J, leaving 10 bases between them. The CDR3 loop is CASGARDTGELFF. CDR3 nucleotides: TGTGCCAGCGGGGCCAGGGACACCGGGGAGCTGTTTTTT.

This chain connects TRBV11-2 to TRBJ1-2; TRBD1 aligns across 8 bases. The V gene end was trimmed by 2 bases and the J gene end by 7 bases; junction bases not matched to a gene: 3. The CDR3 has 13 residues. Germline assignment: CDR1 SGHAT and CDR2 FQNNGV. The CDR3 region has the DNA TGTGCCAGCAGCTTACAGGGGGCGACTGGCTACACCTTC. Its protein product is CASSLQGATGYTF.

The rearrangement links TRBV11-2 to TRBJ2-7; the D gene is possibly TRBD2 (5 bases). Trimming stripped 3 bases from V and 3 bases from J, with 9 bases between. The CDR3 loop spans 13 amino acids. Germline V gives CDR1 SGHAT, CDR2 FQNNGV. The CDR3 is CASSFGRDYEQYF. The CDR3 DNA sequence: TGTGCCAGCAGCTTTGGTCGGGACTACGAGCAGTACTTC.

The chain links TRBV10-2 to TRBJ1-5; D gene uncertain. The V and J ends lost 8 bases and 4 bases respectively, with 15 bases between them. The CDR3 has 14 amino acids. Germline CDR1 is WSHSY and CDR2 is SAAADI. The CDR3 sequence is CASRSGAANQPQHF. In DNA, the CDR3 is TGCGCCAGCCGGTCGGGAGCCGCAAATCAGCCCCAGCATTTT.

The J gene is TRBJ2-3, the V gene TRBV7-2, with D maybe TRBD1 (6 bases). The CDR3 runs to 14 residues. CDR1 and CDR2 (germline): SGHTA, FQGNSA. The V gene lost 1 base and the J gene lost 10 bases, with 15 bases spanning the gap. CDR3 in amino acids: CASSLEGAPGAQYF. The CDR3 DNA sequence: TGTGCCAGCAGCTTAGAAGGCGCCCCAGGGGCGCAGTATTTT.

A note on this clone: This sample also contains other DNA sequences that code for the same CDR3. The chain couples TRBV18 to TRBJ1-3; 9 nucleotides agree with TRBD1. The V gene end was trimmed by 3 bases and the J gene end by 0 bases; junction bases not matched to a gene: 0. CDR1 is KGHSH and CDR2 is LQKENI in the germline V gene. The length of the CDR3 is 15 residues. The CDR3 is CASSPGQGSGNTIYF. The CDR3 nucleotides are TGTGCCAGCTCACCGGGACAGGGCTCTGGAAACACCATATATTTT.

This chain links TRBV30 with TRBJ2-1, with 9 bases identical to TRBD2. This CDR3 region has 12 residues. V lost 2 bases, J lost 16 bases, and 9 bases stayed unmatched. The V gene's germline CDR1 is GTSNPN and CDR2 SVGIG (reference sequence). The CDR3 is CAWSKGLARRFF. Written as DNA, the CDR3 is TGTGCCTGGAGTAAGGGACTAGCCAGGCGTTTCTTC.